This T cell receptor (beta chain) was identified during a study of T cells in Graves' hyperthyroidism and ophthalmopathy. The junction had 11 bases not matched to a gene; V was cut back by 6 bases and J by 4 bases. There are 14 residues in the CDR3. Germline values: CDR1 DFQATT, CDR2 SNEGSKA (reference sequence). The source material, RNA transcripts, was used to amplify TCR beta CDR3 regions. An initial round of RT-PCR targeting the TCR CDR3 relied on the HTBI primer set. TCRdb ran MiXCR on the multiplex PCR reads and lists one entry per CDR3 protein. The sample has more than 350,000 distinct CDR3 sequences; more than 12% are singletons. In this sample, this clonotype turned up a few times.

Sequences were obtained from blood. The clonotype was recovered from a woman aged 25 to 39 with Graves' ophthalmopathy. This chain connects TRBV20-1 to TRBJ2-7, with 8 nucleotides matching TRBD2. CDR3 sequence reads: CSARSRTSWYEQYF. DNA of the CDR3: TGCAGTGCCAGAAGCAGGACTAGCTGGTACGAGCAGTACTTC.